These 7 T cell receptor beta chains came from one sample sequenced in a study of cytomegalovirus exposure and HLA in healthy donors. 13 Jbeta primers and 60 Vbeta primers were used for the PCR. The protocol was immunoSEQ multiplex PCR, while the TCRdb copy is restricted to in-frame clones and leaves out a portion. The sample consists of some 200,000 clones, around 81% of them appearing once. Sequencing used PBMCs. These receptors originate from a woman aged 30 to 39 in good health and CMV-seronegative.

The genes are TRBV28 and TRBJ1-4; a possible D gene is TRBD1 (6 bases). From germline, CDR1 is MDHEN and CDR2 SYDVKM. Trimming took off 6 bases at V and 4 bases at J, with 12 bases between the two ends. This CDR3 spans 14 amino acids. The CDR3 sequence is CASSQDRVNEKLFF. As DNA, the CDR3 is TGTGCCAGCAGCCAGGACAGAGTTAATGAAAAACTGTTTTTT.

This clone was seen only a few times. As DNA, the CDR3 is TGTGCCAGCAGCTTCCAGGGTATCGGCAATCAGCCCCAGCATTTT. Translating it yields CASSFQGIGNQPQHF. This chain joins TRBV5-6 and TRBJ1-5; D is perhaps TRBD1 (5 bases). This CDR3 has 15 residues. Trimming cost V 2 bases and J 2 bases, with 11 bases left between them. Germline CDR1 reads SGHDT; CDR2 reads YYEEEE.

Worth noting for this clone: The identical CDR3 is also encoded by other nucleotide sequences in the sample. V usage is TRBV2 and J usage is TRBJ1-3; D may be TRBD1 (5 bases). With 6 bases removed from V and 0 bases from J, the gap between germline ends came to 12 bases. The CDR3 is made up of 15 amino acids. Germline V lookup: CDR1 SNHLY, CDR2 FYNNEI. In DNA form, the CDR3 reads TGTGCCAGCAGATTAGACAGCCTCTCTGGAAACACCATATATTTT. Amino acids: CASRLDSLSGNTIYF.

As to this clone: This specimen includes other DNA sequences encoding the same CDR3. The rearrangement links TRBV7-2 to TRBJ2-3; TRBD2 agrees at 7 bases. CDR3 length equals 15 residues. Germline V gene data show CDR1 as SGHTA and CDR2 as FQGNSA. Trimming at V came to 1 base and at J to 2 bases, leaving 3 bases not matched to a gene. CDR3 loop: CASSLVAGNTDTQYF. The CDR3, as DNA: TGTGCCAGCAGCTTAGTAGCGGGCAACACAGATACGCAGTATTTT.

CDR3 sequence reads: CATIMGQGTDTQYF. CDR3 coding DNA: TGTGCCACCATTATGGGACAGGGCACAGATACGCAGTATTTT. The rearrangement links TRBV2 to TRBJ2-3; TRBD1 matches at 8 bases. Germline V lookup: CDR1 SNHLY, CDR2 FYNNEI. The CDR3 totals 14 residues. V dropped 10 bases and J dropped 1; count of bases not matched to a gene: 7. The full variable domain, with the rest looked up from reference TRBV2 and TRBJ2-3, is EPEVTQTPSHQVTQMGQEVILRCVPISNHLYFYWYRQILGQKVEFLVSFYNNEISEKSEIFDDQFSVERPDGSNFTLKIRSTKLEDSAMYFCATIMGQGTDTQYFGPGTRLTVL.

The chain couples TRBV6-5 to TRBJ1-2; D is perhaps TRBD1 (5 bases). The CDR3 contains 11 residues. Germline V gives CDR1 MNHEY, CDR2 SVGAGI. Trimming left V 6 bases short and J 5 bases short, with 7 bases between. The CDR3: CASRTAYGYTF. In DNA, the CDR3 is TGTGCCAGCAGGACAGCTTATGGCTACACCTTC.

This clone was counted only a few times. V and J are TRBV18 and TRBJ2-2; D gene unclear. In germline, CDR1 is KGHSH, CDR2 LQKENI. V lost 0 bases and J lost 3, with 8 bases in between. The CDR3 is made up of 15 amino acids. CDR3 in amino acids: CASSPPYVDTGELFF. The CDR3, as DNA: TGTGCCAGCTCACCACCCTACGTGGACACCGGGGAGCTGTTTTTT.